These 20 T cell receptor beta chains were all obtained from the same sample, sequenced in a study of Ad26.COV2.S vaccination and SARS-CoV-2 variants. The assay was immunoSEQ multiplex PCR, and TCRdb's table has in-frame clones only and misses some. The data hold about 350,000 clones, with 80% to 90% observed a single time. Treatment here: some 20 received Ad26.COV2.S at low or high dose, single or two shots; 5 received placebo; per-sample allocation not given. Material that was analyzed had been drawn on day 63 after the first vaccine or placebo injection. Sequencing was performed on peripheral blood, taken in a trial of Ad26.COV2.S vaccine versus placebo. The receptors shown here come from a person aged 18-60 years who received the Ad26.COV2.S COVID-19 vaccine or a placebo.

This sequence joins TRBV19 and TRBJ1-6, with D perhaps matching TRBD1 (5 bases). V shed 2 bases and J shed 10 bases, with 12 bases lying between them. The CDR3 covers 14 residues. The germline CDR1 and CDR2 sequences are LNHDA and SQIVND (reference sequence). The CDR3 region has the DNA TGTGCCAGTAGTATACAGGGTCCCAAGTCACCCCTCCACTTT. It translates to CASSIQGPKSPLHF.

This chain links TRBV28 with TRBJ1-2, with 11 bases lining up with TRBD1. The V gene end was trimmed by 9 bases and the J gene end by 7 bases; junction bases not matched to a gene: 7. The germline CDR1 and CDR2 sequences are MDHEN and SYDVKM. The CDR3 contains 13 residues. As DNA, the CDR3 is TGTGCCAGTTGGACAGGGGGCGCCTTTGGCTACACCTTC. Protein sequence: CASWTGGAFGYTF.

The chain joins TRBV4-1 to TRBJ1-5; the D gene is possibly TRBD1 (5 bases). The V end was cut by 1 base, the J end by 2 bases, with 9 bases between. Looked up from germline, CDR1 is MGHRA and CDR2 is YSYEKL. This CDR3 is built from 15 residues. The CDR3 region is CASSQAGTGNQPQHF. The CDR3 region has the DNA TGCGCCAGCAGCCAAGCCGGGACGGGCAATCAGCCCCAGCATTTT.

The rearrangement uses TRBV9 and TRBJ1-6, with 8 positions matching TRBD1. The CDR3 loop spans 17 amino acids. Germline V gene sequence: CDR1 SGDLS, CDR2 YYNGEE. Unmatched junction bases numbered 2, after V lost 0 bases and J lost 0 bases. CDR3 sequence: CASSVGQGSSYNSPLHF. The CDR3 bases are TGTGCCAGCAGCGTAGGACAGGGGAGCTCCTATAATTCACCCCTCCACTTT. Based on the CDR3 plus reference TRBV9 and TRBJ1-6, the full variable domain is DSGVTQTPKHLITATGQRVTLRCSPRSGDLSVYWYQQSLDQGLQFLIQYYNGEERAKGNILERFSAQQFPDLHSELNLSSLELGDSALYFCASSVGQGSSYNSPLHFGNGTRLTVT.

CDR3 DNA: TGCGCCAGCAGCTTCCAACAGGACAACACAGATACGCAGTATTTT. Translated: CASSFQQDNTDTQYF. The genes are TRBV5-1 and TRBJ2-3, with D possibly matching TRBD1 (5 bases). The germline V and J ends were trimmed by 2 bases and 2 bases, with 12 bases remaining between them. The CDR3 consists of 15 residues. Germline assignment: CDR1 SGHRS and CDR2 YFSETQ.

This rearrangement joins TRBV28 to TRBJ2-1, with 15 bases fitting TRBD2. The CDR3 totals 18 residues. Trimming took 5 bases from V and 1 from J; bases not matched to a gene: 6. Germline assignment: CDR1 MDHEN and CDR2 SYDVKM. The CDR3 bases are TGTGCCAGCAGTGTCCGGACTAGCGGGAGGGGATCCTACAATGAGCAGTTCTTC. Translation: CASSVRTSGRGSYNEQFF.

This chain joins TRBV11-2 and TRBJ2-1, with D perhaps matching TRBD1 (5 bases). Trimming took 5 bases from V and 10 from J, leaving 21 bases between them. Germline CDR1 is SGHAT and CDR2 is FQNNGV. This CDR3 has 15 residues. CDR3 DNA: TGTGCCAGCAGCCCTAAGACAGTGGTTGGTTGGGAGCAGTTCTTC. This sequence encodes CASSPKTVVGWEQFF.

The V call is TRBV11-2, the J call TRBJ2-5, with 10 positions matching TRBD2. The CDR3 is 17 amino acids. The germline gives CDR1 SGHAT, CDR2 FQNNGV. Losses at the gene ends were 0 bases for V and 5 bases for J; bases not matched to a gene: 9. This chain's CDR3 is CASSLDSRAGGQETQYF. In nucleotides, the CDR3 is TGTGCCAGCAGCTTAGATTCGCGAGCGGGGGGGCAGGAGACCCAGTACTTC.

V is TRBV10-1 and J is TRBJ2-2; 7 positions match TRBD2. After removal of 5 bases from V and 4 bases from J, the junction contained 7 bases not matched to a gene. From germline, CDR1 is WNHNN and CDR2 SYGVQD (reference sequence). CDR3 length equals 15 residues. The DNA for the CDR3 is TGCGCCAGCAGTTCCACAGGCGGGAGCACCGGGGAGCTGTTTTTT. Its protein is CASSSTGGSTGELFF.

This chain links TRBV9 with TRBJ2-6, with 7 bases lining up with TRBD1. Germline CDR1 is SGDLS and CDR2 is YYNGEE. The CDR3 contains 19 residues. V dropped 0 bases and J dropped 0; count of bases not matched to a gene: 9. The DNA for the CDR3 is TGTGCCAGCAGCGTAGACCCCGGGGACAGCCGCTCTGGGGCCAACGTCCTGACTTTC. Its protein product is CASSVDPGDSRSGANVLTF.

This sequence joins TRBV9 and TRBJ2-1; TRBD2 aligns across 8 bases. Germline-derived CDR1 and CDR2 are SGDLS and YYNGEE. With 0 bases clipped from V and 3 bases from J, the junction kept 2 bases outside the gene matches. The CDR3 spans 15 residues. DNA of the CDR3: TGTGCCAGCAGCGTAGATCTAGCGGGCTACAATGAGCAGTTCTTC. It is translated as CASSVDLAGYNEQFF.

The chain couples TRBV5-8 to TRBJ2-7; 8 nucleotides line up with TRBD1. Germline V CDR1 and CDR2: SGHTS, YDEGEE. This CDR3 comprises 14 residues. J gave up 4 bases and V 4 bases, and 7 bases lay outside the gene matches. The CDR3 DNA is TGTGCCAGCAGCCAAGGACAGGGAAGTTACGAGCAGTACTTC. Translating gives CASSQGQGSYEQYF.

The chain carries TRBV5-8 and TRBJ1-2; D not resolved. Per the germline V gene, CDR1 is SGHTS and CDR2 is YDEGEE. This CDR3 comprises 14 residues. V dropped 5 bases and J dropped 0 bases, with 11 bases sitting between them. The CDR3, as DNA: TGTGCCAGCAGAAACCGGGCGGCTAACTATGGCTACACCTTC. Its translation is CASRNRAANYGYTF.

The chain couples TRBV14 to TRBJ2-1; 9 nucleotides agree with TRBD2. V dropped 1 base and J dropped 12; count of bases not matched to a gene: 4. This CDR3 spans 13 amino acids. Germline lookup yields CDR1 SGHDN and CDR2 FVKESK. CDR3 protein: CASSQVPAGGQFF. The CDR3 DNA follows: TGTGCCAGCAGCCAAGTACCAGCGGGAGGGCAGTTCTTC.

The CDR3 here is CASSLSRGTSTDTQYF. CDR3 nucleotide sequence: TGTGCCAGCAGTTTATCCCGGGGAACTAGCACAGATACGCAGTATTTT. The V gene is TRBV27, the J gene TRBJ2-3; D is possibly TRBD2 (5 bases). Germline V gives CDR1 MNHEY, CDR2 SMNVEV (reference sequence). V was pared by 0 bases and J by 0 bases, with 10 bases between. CDR3 length: 16 residues.

This rearrangement joins TRBV7-5 to TRBJ2-3; the table's D call TRBD1 went unverified against the DNA. TRBV7-5 is flagged as a pseudogene. This CDR3 region has 17 residues. CDR3 sequence (DNA): TGTGCCAGAAGCTTTAAGACCACAGGGGCTGGCACAGATACGCAGTATTTT. It translates to CARSFKTTGAGTDTQYF.

The rearrangement links TRBV5-5 to TRBJ2-5, with D possibly being TRBD2 (6 bases). Trimming cost V 0 bases and J 4 bases, with 16 bases left between them. Germline-derived CDR1 and CDR2 are SGHKS and YYEKEE (reference sequence). The CDR3 extends over 16 amino acids. The CDR3 is CASSLAGGGTAETQYF. CDR3 in DNA: TGTGCCAGCAGCTTGGCGGGTGGCGGGACTGCAGAGACCCAGTACTTC.

This chain joins TRBV29-1 and TRBJ2-7; TRBD1 aligns across 8 bases. V dropped 7 bases and J dropped 4; count of bases not matched to a gene: 9. Germline V gene lookup returns CDR1 SQVTM and CDR2 ANQGSEA. The CDR3 contains 13 residues. CDR3 DNA sequence: TGCAGCGGGCGACAGGGGCGCGGTTACGAGCAGTACTTC. Protein: CSGRQGRGYEQYF.

The gene calls are TRBV18 and TRBJ2-7; 7 positions match TRBD2. Losses at the gene ends were 3 bases for V and 1 base for J; bases not matched to a gene: 6. CDR1 KGHSH and CDR2 LQKENI come from the germline V gene. This CDR3 contains 15 residues. The CDR3 loop reads CASSPPGTISYEQYF. The CDR3, as DNA: TGTGCCAGCTCACCGCCCGGGACTATATCCTACGAGCAGTACTTC.

V gene TRBV28 combines with J gene TRBJ2-3; the match to TRBD2 covers 11 bases. From germline, CDR1 is MDHEN and CDR2 SYDVKM. V lost 2 bases to trimming and J lost 6 bases; unmatched junction nucleotides: 19. The CDR3 contains 20 residues. Written as DNA, the CDR3 is TGTGCCAGCAGTTTAGGTCGGAAGACAGCCTCTAGCGGGAGGATGGATACGCAGTATTTT. Protein: CASSLGRKTASSGRMDTQYF.